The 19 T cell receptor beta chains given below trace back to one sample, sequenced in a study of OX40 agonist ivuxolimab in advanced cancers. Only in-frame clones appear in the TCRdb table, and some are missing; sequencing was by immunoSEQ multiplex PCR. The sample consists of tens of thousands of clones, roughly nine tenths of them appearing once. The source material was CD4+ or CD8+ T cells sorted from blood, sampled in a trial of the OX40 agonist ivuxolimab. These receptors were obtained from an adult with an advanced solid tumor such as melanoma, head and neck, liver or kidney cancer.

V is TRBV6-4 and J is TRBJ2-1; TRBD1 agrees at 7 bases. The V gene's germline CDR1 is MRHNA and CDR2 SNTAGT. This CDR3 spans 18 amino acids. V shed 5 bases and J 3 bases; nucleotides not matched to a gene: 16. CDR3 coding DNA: TGTGCCAGCAGTCTTCCCGGGACAGTTACTAATGTCTACAATGAGCAGTTCTTC. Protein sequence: CASSLPGTVTNVYNEQFF.

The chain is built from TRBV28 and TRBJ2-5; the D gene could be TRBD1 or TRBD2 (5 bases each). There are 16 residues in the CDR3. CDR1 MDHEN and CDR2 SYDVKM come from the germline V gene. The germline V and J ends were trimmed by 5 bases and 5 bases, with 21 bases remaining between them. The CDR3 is CASSLSPKGEWETQYF. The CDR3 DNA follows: TGTGCCAGCAGTCTAAGCCCGAAAGGGGAGTGGGAGACCCAGTACTTC.

DNA of the CDR3: TGTGCCAGCAGCTTAAATTTAGGTGGGGTCCTAGACAATGAGCAGTTCTTC. The encoded protein is CASSLNLGGVLDNEQFF. This rearrangement joins TRBV7-9 to TRBJ2-1; D is unclear. CDR3 length equals 17 residues. V dropped 2 bases and J dropped 5 bases, with 19 bases sitting between them. Germline CDR1 and CDR2: SEHNR and FQNEAQ (reference sequence).

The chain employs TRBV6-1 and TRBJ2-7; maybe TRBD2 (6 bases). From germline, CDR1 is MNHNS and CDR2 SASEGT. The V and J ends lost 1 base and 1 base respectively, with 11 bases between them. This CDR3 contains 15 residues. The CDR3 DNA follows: TGTGCCAGCAGTGAAGAAAAGGGAGGATCCTACGAGCAGTACTTC. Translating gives CASSEEKGGSYEQYF.

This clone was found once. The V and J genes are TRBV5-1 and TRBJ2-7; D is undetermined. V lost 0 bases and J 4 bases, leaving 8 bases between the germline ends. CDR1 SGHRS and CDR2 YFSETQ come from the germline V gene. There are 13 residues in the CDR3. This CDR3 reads CASSLVPEYEQYF. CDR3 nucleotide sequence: TGCGCCAGCAGCTTGGTCCCAGAATACGAGCAGTACTTC.

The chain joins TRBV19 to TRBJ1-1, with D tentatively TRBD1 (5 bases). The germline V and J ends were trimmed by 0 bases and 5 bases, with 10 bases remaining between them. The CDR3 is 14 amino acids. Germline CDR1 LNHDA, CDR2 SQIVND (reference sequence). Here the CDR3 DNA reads TGTGCCAGTAGTATAGATAGGGGTAGAACTGAAGCTTTCTTT. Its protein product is CASSIDRGRTEAFF.

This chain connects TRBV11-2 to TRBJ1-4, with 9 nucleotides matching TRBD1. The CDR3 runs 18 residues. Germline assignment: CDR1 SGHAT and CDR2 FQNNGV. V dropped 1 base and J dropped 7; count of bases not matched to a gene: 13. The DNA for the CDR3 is TGTGCCAGCAGCTTAGTTCTACAGGGGGCGGTCAGCGGTGAAAAACTGTTTTTT. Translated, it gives CASSLVLQGAVSGEKLFF.

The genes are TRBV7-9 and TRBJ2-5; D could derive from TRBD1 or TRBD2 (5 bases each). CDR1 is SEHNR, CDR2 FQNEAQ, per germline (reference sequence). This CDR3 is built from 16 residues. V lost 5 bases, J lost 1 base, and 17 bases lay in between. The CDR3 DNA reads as TGTGCCAGCAGCGAAGGGGTGGGGGAGTCCCAAGAGACCCAGTACTTC. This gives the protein CASSEGVGESQETQYF.

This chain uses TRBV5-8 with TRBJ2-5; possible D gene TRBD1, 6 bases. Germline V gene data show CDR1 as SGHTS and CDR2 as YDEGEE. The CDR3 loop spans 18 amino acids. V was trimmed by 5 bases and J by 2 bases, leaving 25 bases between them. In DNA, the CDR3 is TGTGCCAGCAGTCTGGAAGGTGACAGGAGAGATTCGCAAGAGACCCAGTACTTC. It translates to CASSLEGDRRDSQETQYF.

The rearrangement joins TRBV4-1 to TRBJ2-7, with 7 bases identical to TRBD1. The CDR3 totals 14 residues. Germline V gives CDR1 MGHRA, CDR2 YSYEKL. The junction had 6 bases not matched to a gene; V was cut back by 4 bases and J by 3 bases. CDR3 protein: CASSPWDSDYEQYF. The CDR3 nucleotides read TGCGCCAGCAGCCCCTGGGACAGCGACTACGAGCAGTACTTC.

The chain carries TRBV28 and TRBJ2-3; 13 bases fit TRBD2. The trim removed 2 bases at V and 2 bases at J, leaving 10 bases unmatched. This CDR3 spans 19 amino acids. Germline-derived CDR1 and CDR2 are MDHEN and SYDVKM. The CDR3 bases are TGTGCCAGCAGTTTAGCCGGGACTAGCGGGATCGTGGCCACAGATACGCAGTATTTT. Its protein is CASSLAGTSGIVATDTQYF.

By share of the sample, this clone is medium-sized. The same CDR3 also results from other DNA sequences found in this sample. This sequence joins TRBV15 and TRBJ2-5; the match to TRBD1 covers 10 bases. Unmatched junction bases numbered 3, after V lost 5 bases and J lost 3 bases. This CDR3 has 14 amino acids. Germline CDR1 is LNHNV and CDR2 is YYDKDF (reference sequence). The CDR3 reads CATSFGTGEETQYF. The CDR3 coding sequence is TGTGCCACCAGCTTCGGGACAGGGGAAGAGACCCAGTACTTC.

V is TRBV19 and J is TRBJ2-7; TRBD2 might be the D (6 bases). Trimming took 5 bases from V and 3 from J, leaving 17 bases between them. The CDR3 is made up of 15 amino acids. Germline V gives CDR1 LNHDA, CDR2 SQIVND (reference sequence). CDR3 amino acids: CASSPAGPGSYEQYF. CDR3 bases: TGTGCCAGTAGTCCCGCGGGACCGGGCAGCTACGAGCAGTACTTC. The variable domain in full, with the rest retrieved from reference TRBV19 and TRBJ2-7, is DGGITQSPKYLFRKEGQNVTLSCEQNLNHDAMYWYRQDPGQGLRLIYYSQIVNDFQKGDIAEGYSVSREKKESFPLTVTSAQKNPTAFYLCASSPAGPGSYEQYFGPGTRLTVT.

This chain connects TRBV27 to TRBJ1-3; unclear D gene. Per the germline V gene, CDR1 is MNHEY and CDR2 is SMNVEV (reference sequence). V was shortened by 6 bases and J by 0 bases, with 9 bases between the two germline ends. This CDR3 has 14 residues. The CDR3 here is CASSPASSGNTIYF. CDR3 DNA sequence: TGTGCCAGCAGCCCTGCAAGCTCTGGAAACACCATATATTTT.

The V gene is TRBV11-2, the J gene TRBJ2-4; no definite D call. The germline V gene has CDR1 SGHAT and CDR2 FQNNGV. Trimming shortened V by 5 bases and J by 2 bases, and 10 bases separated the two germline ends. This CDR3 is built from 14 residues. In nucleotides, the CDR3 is TGTGCCAGCAGCCACGGATACACCAAAAACATTCAGTACTTC. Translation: CASSHGYTKNIQYF.

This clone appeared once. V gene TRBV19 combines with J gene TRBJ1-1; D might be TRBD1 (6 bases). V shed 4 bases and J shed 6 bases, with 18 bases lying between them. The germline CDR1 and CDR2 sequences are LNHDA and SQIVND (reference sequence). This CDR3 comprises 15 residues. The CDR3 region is CASSSRQEIPSEAFF. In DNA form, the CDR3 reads TGTGCCAGTAGTAGCCGACAGGAAATCCCCTCTGAAGCTTTCTTT.

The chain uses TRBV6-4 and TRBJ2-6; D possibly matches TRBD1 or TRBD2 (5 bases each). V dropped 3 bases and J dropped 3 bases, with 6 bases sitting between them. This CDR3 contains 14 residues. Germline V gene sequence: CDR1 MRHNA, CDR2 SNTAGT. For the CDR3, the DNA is TGTGCCAGCAGTGAGGGGGTTGGGGCCAACGTCCTGACTTTC. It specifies CASSEGVGANVLTF.

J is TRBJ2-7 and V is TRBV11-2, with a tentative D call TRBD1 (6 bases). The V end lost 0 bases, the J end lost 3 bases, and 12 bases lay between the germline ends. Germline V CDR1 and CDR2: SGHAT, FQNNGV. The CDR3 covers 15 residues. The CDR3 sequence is CASSLDQGQIYEQYF. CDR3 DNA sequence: TGTGCCAGCAGCTTAGATCAGGGGCAGATCTACGAGCAGTACTTC.

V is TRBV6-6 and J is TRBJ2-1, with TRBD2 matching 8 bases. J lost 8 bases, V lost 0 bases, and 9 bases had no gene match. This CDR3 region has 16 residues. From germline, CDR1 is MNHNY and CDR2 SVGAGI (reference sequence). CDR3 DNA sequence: TGTGCCAGCAGTTACTCGGGACGGGAGGGGAGCGATGAGCAGTTCTTC. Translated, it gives CASSYSGREGSDEQFF.